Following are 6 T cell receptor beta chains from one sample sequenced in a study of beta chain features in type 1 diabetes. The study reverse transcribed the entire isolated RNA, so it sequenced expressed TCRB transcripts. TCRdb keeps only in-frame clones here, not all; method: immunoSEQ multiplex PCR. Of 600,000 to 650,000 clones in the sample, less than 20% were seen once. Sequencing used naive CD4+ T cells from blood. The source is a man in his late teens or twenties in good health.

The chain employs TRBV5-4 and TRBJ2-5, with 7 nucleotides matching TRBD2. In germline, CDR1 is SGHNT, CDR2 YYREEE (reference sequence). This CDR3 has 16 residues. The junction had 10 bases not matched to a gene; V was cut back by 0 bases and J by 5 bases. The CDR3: CASSLVSGGGGETQYF. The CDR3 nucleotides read TGTGCCAGCAGCTTGGTTTCGGGGGGTGGAGGTGAGACCCAGTACTTC.

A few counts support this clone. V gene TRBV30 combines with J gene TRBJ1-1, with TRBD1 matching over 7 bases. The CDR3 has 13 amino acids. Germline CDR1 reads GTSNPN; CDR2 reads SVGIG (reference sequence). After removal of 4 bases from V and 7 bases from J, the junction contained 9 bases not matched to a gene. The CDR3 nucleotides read TGTGCCTGGAAGGGGGCAGGGGTGAATGAAGCTTTCTTT. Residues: CAWKGAGVNEAFF.

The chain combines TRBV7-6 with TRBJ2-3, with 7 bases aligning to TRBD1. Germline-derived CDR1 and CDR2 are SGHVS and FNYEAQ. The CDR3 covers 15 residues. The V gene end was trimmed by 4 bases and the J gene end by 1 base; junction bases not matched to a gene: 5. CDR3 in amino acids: CASSYGTDRTDTQYF. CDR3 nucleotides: TGTGCCAGCAGCTACGGGACAGACCGCACAGATACGCAGTATTTT.

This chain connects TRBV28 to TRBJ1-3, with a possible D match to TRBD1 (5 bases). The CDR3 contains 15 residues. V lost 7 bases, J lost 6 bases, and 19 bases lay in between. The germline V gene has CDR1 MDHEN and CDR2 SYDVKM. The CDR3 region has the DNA TGTGCCAGCAACCCTCAATCGGCGGGGGAAAACACCATATATTTT. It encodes CASNPQSAGENTIYF.

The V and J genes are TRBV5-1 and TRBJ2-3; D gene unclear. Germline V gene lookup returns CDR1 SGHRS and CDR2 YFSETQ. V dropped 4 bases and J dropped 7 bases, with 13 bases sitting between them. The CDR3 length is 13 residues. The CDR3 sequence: CASSVSTVNTQYF. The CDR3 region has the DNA TGCGCCAGCAGCGTTTCGACGGTAAATACGCAGTATTTT.

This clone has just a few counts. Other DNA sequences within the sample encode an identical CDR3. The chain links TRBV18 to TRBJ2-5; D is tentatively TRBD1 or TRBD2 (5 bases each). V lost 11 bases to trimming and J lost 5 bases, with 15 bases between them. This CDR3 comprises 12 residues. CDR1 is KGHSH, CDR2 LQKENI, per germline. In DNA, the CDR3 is TGTGCCGGCCGGGGCCGTGGCGAGACCCAGTACTTC. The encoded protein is CAGRGRGETQYF.